The sequence of this T cell receptor beta chain was determined in a study of blood T cell repertoires in COVID-19. Whole-study context: The United States, Italy and Spain provided the acute and convalescent COVID-19 samples. The analysed material was cDNA or gDNA that came from T cells, B-cell-depleted T cells, or PBMCs.

Germline CDR1 is SGDLS and CDR2 is YYNGEE. Trimming removed 2 bases at V and 8 bases at J, with 17 bases between. The CDR3 is made up of 15 amino acids. Authors' analysis steps: The assay estimated nucleated cells by amplifying reference gene primers. The table came from immunoSEQ multiplex PCR; TCRdb's copy has only in-frame clones and leaves some out. D and trimming were read from the DNA, whereas the V and J calls and clone size are those reported in that table. The table records over 200,000 clones, about 89% of them present only once. Sample: peripheral blood. V and J are TRBV9 and TRBJ2-1; tentatively, D is TRBD1 (6 bases). This receptor was obtained from a woman aged 45-60 years with acute or convalescent COVID-19. The CDR3 is CASSVSGDYVDEQFF. The CDR3 DNA reads TGTGCCAGCAGCGTCTCAGGGGATTACGTAGATGAGCAGTTCTTC.